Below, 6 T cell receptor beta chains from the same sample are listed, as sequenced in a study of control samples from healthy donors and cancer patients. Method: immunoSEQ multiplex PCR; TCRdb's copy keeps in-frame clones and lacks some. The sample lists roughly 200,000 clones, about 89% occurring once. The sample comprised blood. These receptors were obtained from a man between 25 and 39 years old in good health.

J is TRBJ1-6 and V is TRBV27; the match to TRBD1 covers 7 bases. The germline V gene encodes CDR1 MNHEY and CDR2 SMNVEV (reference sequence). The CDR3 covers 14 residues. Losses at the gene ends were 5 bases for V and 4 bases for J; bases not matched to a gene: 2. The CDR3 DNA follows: TGTGCCAGCAGTCTGACAGGGTATAATTCACCCCTCCACTTT. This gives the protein CASSLTGYNSPLHF.

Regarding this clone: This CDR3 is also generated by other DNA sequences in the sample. CDR3 sequence: CASSIGRVNTEAFF. The DNA for the CDR3 is TGTGCCAGTAGTATCGGACGGGTGAACACTGAAGCTTTCTTT. The chain links TRBV19 to TRBJ1-1; D remains unclear. The germline CDR1 and CDR2 sequences are LNHDA and SQIVND (reference sequence). CDR3 length: 14 amino acids. Between the trimmed V and J ends, which lost 3 bases and 0 bases, there was a span of 8 bases.

The CDR3 region has the DNA TGTGCCAGCCGTGGCGGATTAGCCAAAAACATTCAGTACTTC. This encodes CASRGGLAKNIQYF. The rearrangement joins TRBV11-2 to TRBJ2-4; no clear D gene. This CDR3 comprises 14 residues. Trimming cost V 8 bases and J 0 bases, with 11 bases left between them. Germline V gene sequence: CDR1 SGHAT, CDR2 FQNNGV.

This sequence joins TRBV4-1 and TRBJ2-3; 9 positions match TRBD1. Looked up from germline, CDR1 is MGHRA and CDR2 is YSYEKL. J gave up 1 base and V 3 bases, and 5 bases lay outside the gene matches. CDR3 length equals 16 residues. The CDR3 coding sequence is TGCGCCAGCAGCCATACAGGGGGCTGGGGCACAGATACGCAGTATTTT. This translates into CASSHTGGWGTDTQYF.

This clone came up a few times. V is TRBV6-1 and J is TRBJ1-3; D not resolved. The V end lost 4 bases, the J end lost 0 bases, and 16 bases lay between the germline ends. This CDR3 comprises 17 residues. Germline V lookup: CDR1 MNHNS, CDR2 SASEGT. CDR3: CASSALAPSLSGNTIYF. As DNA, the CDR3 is TGTGCCAGCAGTGCGCTGGCCCCATCCCTCTCTGGAAACACCATATATTTT.

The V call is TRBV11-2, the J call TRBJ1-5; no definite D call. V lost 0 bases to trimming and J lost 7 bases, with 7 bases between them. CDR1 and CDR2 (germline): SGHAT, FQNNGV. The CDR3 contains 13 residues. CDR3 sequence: CASSLDNPQPQHF. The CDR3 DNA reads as TGTGCCAGCAGCTTAGATAATCCCCAGCCCCAGCATTTT.